A selection of T cell receptor beta chains follows, all from one sample in a study of blood T cells in healthy people across ages. TCRdb used MiXCR to reprocess the 5' RACE reads, holding one entry per CDR3 protein. The data contain approximately 2,000,000 distinct CDR3 sequences, roughly two fifths of them singletons. Input material: blood. The receptors shown here come from a human donor in good health. Each CDR3 is given without its conserved first and last residue. Each record gives: V gene, clone size, J gene, CDR3 protein. Size is stated for part of the rows, as once, few or many counts, or as a class when the clone is expanded.

V: TRBV14
size: .
J: TRBJ2-3
CDR3: ASSQGPSRNTQY

V: TRBV7-2
size: .
J: TRBJ1-2
CDR3: ASSQEGTGYGYT

V: TRBV29-1
size: .
J: TRBJ2-7
CDR3: SVWDYASYEQY

V: TRBV3-1
size: .
J: TRBJ2-1
CDR3: ASSQGRLAEQF

V: TRBV12-3/TRBV12-4
size: few
J: TRBJ2-1
CDR3: ASRDGQGIFNEQF

V: TRBV6-1
size: few
J: TRBJ1-1
CDR3: ASSVPGAGTEAF

V: TRBV7-8
size: .
J: TRBJ1-2
CDR3: ASSSSLGYLTPFYGYT

V: TRBV7-6
size: many
J: TRBJ2-5
CDR3: ASRHGKETQY

V: TRBV9
size: .
J: TRBJ1-4
CDR3: ASSVGSLRDREKLF

V: TRBV15
size: .
J: TRBJ1-4
CDR3: ATSGDGQGREKLF

V: TRBV6-1
size: few
J: TRBJ2-1
CDR3: ASTVLAGAGNEQF

V: TRBV3-1
size: once
J: .
CDR3: ASSPAGFSGGLQETQY

V: TRBV5-1
size: few
J: TRBJ1-2
CDR3: ASSLAYDVGYGYT

V: TRBV20-1
size: .
J: TRBJ2-7
CDR3: SARDPGQSSYEQY

V: TRBV3-1
size: few
J: TRBJ1-2
CDR3: ASSHRGRGYGYT

V: TRBV28
size: .
J: TRBJ1-1
CDR3: ASSSWLEKNTEAF

V: TRBV9
size: .
J: TRBJ1-1
CDR3: ASSVGGQSEAF

V: TRBV4-3
size: few
J: TRBJ2-7
CDR3: ASSQVGPRPTSEQY

V: TRBV6-6
size: .
J: TRBJ2-2
CDR3: ASSAGGPGELF

V: TRBV7-9
size: .
J: TRBJ1-1
CDR3: ASSKVGSDTEAF

V: TRBV2
size: few
J: TRBJ2-2
CDR3: ASSVGDGERITGELF

V: TRBV29-1
size: .
J: TRBJ1-2
CDR3: SAAVEGRGLYT

V: TRBV6-6
size: few
J: TRBJ1-2
CDR3: ASSRDSYQYGYT

V: TRBV30
size: .
J: TRBJ2-6
CDR3: AWDRGGLSGANVLT

V: TRBV6-1
size: .
J: TRBJ1-1
CDR3: ASSEFVSTEAF

V: TRBV5-1
size: once
J: TRBJ1-1
CDR3: ASSFAGQGSTEAF

V: TRBV20-1
size: once
J: TRBJ2-1
CDR3: SARDRRVTYNEQF

V: TRBV28
size: few
J: TRBJ2-7
CDR3: ASSLPGRGTGKKYLRPY

V: TRBV15
size: .
J: TRBJ2-5
CDR3: ATSRGVRGQGPHNEQY

V: TRBV5-6
size: few
J: TRBJ2-7
CDR3: ASSQLGQGVPYEQY

V: TRBV20-1
size: few
J: TRBJ1-5
CDR3: SASDEVNQPQH

V: TRBV6-2/TRBV6-3
size: .
J: .
CDR3: ASSYPRGREGETQY

V: TRBV15
size: .
J: .
CDR3: ATSRVLGEQY

V: TRBV25-1
size: few
J: TRBJ2-7
CDR3: ASSDSGQTTRSYEQY

V: TRBV7-2
size: many
J: TRBJ2-7
CDR3: ASSLRVTSSYEQY

V: TRBV29-1
size: .
J: TRBJ1-1
CDR3: SVENRGRSTEAF

V: TRBV20-1
size: few
J: TRBJ2-1
CDR3: SVGGAYNEQF

V: TRBV2
size: .
J: TRBJ2-2
CDR3: ASSDQGGTNTGELF

V: TRBV15
size: .
J: TRBJ2-5
CDR3: ATSRDLGLGETQY

V: TRBV20-1
size: many
J: TRBJ2-3
CDR3: SADSGTGTDTQY

V: TRBV28
size: many
J: TRBJ2-3
CDR3: ASSFPLSGGSTDTQY

V: TRBV20-1
size: .
J: TRBJ2-1
CDR3: SAVQPELYNEQF

V: TRBV5-1
size: .
J: TRBJ2-1
CDR3: ASSLDSISSYNEQF

V: TRBV27
size: few
J: TRBJ1-2
CDR3: ASSHSRDRPGYT

V: TRBV6-2/TRBV6-3
size: .
J: TRBJ2-6
CDR3: ASSYAREGGPSGANVRT

V: TRBV4-3
size: .
J: TRBJ2-3
CDR3: ASSQDYVSPTDTQY

V: TRBV7-3
size: few
J: TRBJ2-1
CDR3: ASSLRGVSADSYNEQF

V: TRBV7-2
size: many
J: TRBJ2-1
CDR3: ASSPTSGSYNEQF

V: TRBV5-1
size: .
J: TRBJ2-3
CDR3: ASSPGLATADTQY

V: TRBV9
size: .
J: TRBJ1-2
CDR3: ASSETGGFNNYGYT

V: TRBV10-3
size: few
J: TRBJ2-7
CDR3: AISPAGGVSYEQY

V: TRBV24-1
size: few
J: TRBJ1-2
CDR3: ATSDLRDYGYT

V: TRBV5-5
size: .
J: TRBJ2-7
CDR3: TSSRLWGHEQY

V: TRBV7-2
size: few
J: TRBJ1-2
CDR3: ASSFYRYGYT

V: TRBV5-1
size: .
J: TRBJ2-1
CDR3: ASSRSGGDTNEQF

V: TRBV20-1
size: few
J: TRBJ2-7
CDR3: SAPPGTGIGHRGPYEQY

V: TRBV6-5
size: .
J: TRBJ2-7
CDR3: ATTGGPYEQY